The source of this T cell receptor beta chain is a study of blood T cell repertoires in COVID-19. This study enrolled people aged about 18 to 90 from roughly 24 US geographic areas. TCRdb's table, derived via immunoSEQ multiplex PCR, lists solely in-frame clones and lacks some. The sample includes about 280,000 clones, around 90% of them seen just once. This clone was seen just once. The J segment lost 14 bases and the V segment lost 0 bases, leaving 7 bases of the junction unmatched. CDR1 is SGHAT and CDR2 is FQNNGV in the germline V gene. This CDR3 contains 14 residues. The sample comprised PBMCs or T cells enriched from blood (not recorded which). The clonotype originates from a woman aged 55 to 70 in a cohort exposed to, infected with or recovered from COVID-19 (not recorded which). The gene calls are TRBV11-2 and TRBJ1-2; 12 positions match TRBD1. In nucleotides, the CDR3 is TGTGCCAGCAGCTTAGATAGGGGACAGGGGGCCCTTACCTTC. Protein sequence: CASSLDRGQGALTF. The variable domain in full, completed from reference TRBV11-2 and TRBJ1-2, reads EAGVAQSPRYKIIEKRQSVAFWCNPISGHATLYWYQQILGQGPKLLIQFQNNGVVDDSQLPKDRFSAERLKGVDSTLKIQPAKLEDSAVYLCASSLDRGQGALTFGSGTRLTVV.